One sample yielded the 9 T cell receptor beta chains listed below, sequenced in a study of regulatory T cells in long-lasting Graves disease. For TCR beta, libraries came from iRepertoire HTBI primers and Arm-PCR of CDR3 regions. Each CDR3 protein gets one entry after TCRdb re-called the multiplex PCR reads with MiXCR. The data contain approximately 210,000 distinct CDR3 sequences, approximately 16% of them singletons. Regarding time point: newly diagnosed GD, antithyroid drugs for less than 3 months. PBMC RNA served as the TCR library source. The starting material was peripheral blood mononuclear cells (PBMCs), obtained at new diagnosis, from a patient treated with antithyroid drugs. The receptors were gathered from a female donor with Graves disease.

Many counts were recorded for this clonotype. CDR3 amino acids: CATSEYRVQGYNEQFF. In DNA form, the CDR3 reads TGTGCCACCAGTGAGTACAGGGTGCAAGGCTACAATGAGCAGTTCTTC. The gene calls are TRBV24-1 and TRBJ2-1; D is perhaps TRBD1 (6 bases). Germline-derived CDR1 and CDR2 are KGHDR and SFDVKD. The CDR3 covers 16 residues. V lost 4 bases and J 3 bases, leaving 15 bases between the germline ends.

This clonotype has a count of ten or more. This chain links TRBV7-2 with TRBJ2-1, with D tentatively TRBD2 (5 bases). V was shortened by 2 bases and J by 5 bases, with 19 bases between the two germline ends. This CDR3 has 17 residues. Germline V gene data show CDR1 as SGHTA and CDR2 as FQGNSA. CDR3 sequence: CASSLRSPSGGDNEQFF. CDR3 in DNA: TGTGCCAGCAGCTTACGGTCCCCCAGCGGAGGCGACAATGAGCAGTTCTTC.

Many counts were recorded for this clonotype. The rearrangement joins TRBV11-2 to TRBJ1-3, with 7 bases matching TRBD1. There are 14 residues in the CDR3. Germline V gene lookup returns CDR1 SGHAT and CDR2 FQNNGV. Trimming at V came to 5 bases and at J to 2 bases, leaving 3 bases not matched to a gene. The CDR3 bases are TGTGCCAGCAGCCCAGGGGGGACTGGAAACACCATATATTTT. It encodes CASSPGGTGNTIYF.

Many counts were recorded for this clonotype. The chain carries TRBV6-1 and TRBJ1-5; 7 nucleotides align to TRBD1. CDR1 and CDR2 from the germline V gene are MNHNS and SASEGT. The length of the CDR3 is 16 residues. Germline trimming cut 4 bases from V and 2 bases from J; bases unmatched to any gene: 8. CDR3 protein: CASSGHGQGGNQPQHF. CDR3 sequence (DNA): TGTGCCAGCAGTGGGCACGGGCAGGGGGGCAATCAGCCCCAGCATTTT.

The table lists this clonotype with many counts. This rearrangement joins TRBV12-3 or TRBV12-4 to TRBJ2-7, with 8 bases identical to TRBD2. This CDR3 has 16 amino acids. V gave up 4 bases and J gave up 5 bases; unmatched junction bases: 13. The CDR3, as DNA: TGTGCCAGCAGTTCGGGATACAGCGGGAGACCCCACGAGCAGTACTTC. Its translation: CASSSGYSGRPHEQYF.

This clonotype has at least ten counts. The chain couples TRBV10-2 to TRBJ2-7; 9 bases align to TRBD2. The CDR3 extends over 12 amino acids. Germline V CDR1 and CDR2: WSHSY, SAAADI. J was trimmed by 4 bases and V by 8 bases; bases with no gene match: 3. The CDR3 bases are TGCGCCAGCGGAGCGGGAGGATACGAGCAGTACTTC. Translation gives CASGAGGYEQYF.

This clonotype was counted ten times or more. One junction end does not reproduce the germline sequence, and a read error may be involved. The chain has TRBV30 and TRBJ1-1; D uncertain. Germline V CDR1 and CDR2: GTSNPN, SVGIG (reference sequence). This CDR3 contains 16 residues. CDR3 amino acids: CAWRRGWGLGNAEAFF. CDR3 DNA: TGTGCCTGGAGACGTGGATGGGGTTTGGGGAACGCTGAAGCTTTCTTT.

Many counts were recorded for this clonotype. The CDR3 loop reads CASKAGGRAEAFF. CDR3 nucleotides: TGTGCCAGCAAAGCCGGGGGGAGGGCTGAAGCTTTCTTT. The V and J genes are TRBV28 and TRBJ1-1; tentatively, D is TRBD1 (5 bases). V lost 7 bases, J lost 6 bases, and 15 bases lay in between. Germline CDR1 is MDHEN and CDR2 is SYDVKM. This CDR3 is built from 13 residues.

J is TRBJ1-1 and V is TRBV6-5; D not resolved. Trimming shortened V by 4 bases and J by 4 bases, and 13 bases separated the two germline ends. Germline CDR1 MNHEY, CDR2 SVGAGI. CDR3 length: 14 residues. CDR3 residues: CASSSLTDSTEAFF. As DNA, the CDR3 is TGTGCCAGCAGTTCCCTAACTGATAGCACTGAAGCTTTCTTT.